Listed below are T cell receptor beta chains from one sample, sequenced in a study of T cell responses to AZD1222 COVID-19 vaccine. Libraries were prepared by immunoSEQ multiplex PCR; TCRdb keeps only in-frame clonotypes and omits some of them. The sample lists tens of thousands of clones; 87% were seen once. Sequences were derived from peripheral blood, sampled on day 0 of AZD1222 vaccination. These receptors were collected from an adult in good health. CDR3s include the opening cysteine and the closing phenylalanine or tryptophan. Each record gives: V gene, clone size, D gene, J gene, CDR3 protein, CDR3 DNA. The D gene is left open where the match is weak. Only some rows state a clone size, as once, few, many or a class for expanded clones.

TRBV4-1	.	.	TRBJ2-5	CASSQLSRGETQYF	TGCGCCAGCAGCCAACTCAGCAGGGGCGAGACCCAGTACTTC
TRBV6-2/TRBV6-3	.	TRBD1	TRBJ1-6	CASSQGTGGNSPLHF	TGTGCCAGCAGCCAAGGGACAGGGGGAAATTCACCCCTCCACTTT
TRBV7-3	.	.	TRBJ2-3	CASSRGGTQYF	TGTGCCAGCAGCCGTGGGGGTACGCAGTATTTT
TRBV11-2	.	.	TRBJ2-2	CASSFTSGGGSHTGELFF	TGTGCCAGCAGCTTTACGAGTGGGGGCGGGTCCCACACCGGGGAGCTGTTTTTT
TRBV11-2	.	TRBD2	TRBJ2-2	CASSPRTSTFQTGELFF	TGTGCCAGCAGCCCGAGGACTAGCACATTTCAAACCGGGGAGCTGTTTTTT
TRBV28	.	.	TRBJ1-1	CATFWGGRVAFF	TGTGCCACCTTCTGGGGGGGGCGCGTAGCTTTCTTT
TRBV4-3	.	.	TRBJ2-1	CASSQDRAAAPTSNEQFF	TGCGCCAGCAGCCAAGATAGGGCAGCGGCACCTACGAGCAATGAGCAGTTCTTC
TRBV7-8	.	TRBD1	TRBJ2-5	CASRPSGTGWETQYF	TGTGCCAGCAGACCCTCCGGGACAGGGTGGGAGACCCAGTACTTC
TRBV19	.	.	TRBJ1-5	CASAGTSNQPQHF	TGTGCCAGCGCTGGGACTAGCAATCAGCCCCAGCATTTT
TRBV30	.	.	TRBJ1-5	CAWSVSQNNQPQHF	TGTGCCTGGAGTGTATCTCAGAACAATCAGCCCCAGCATTTT
TRBV5-4	few	TRBD1	TRBJ2-6	CASRLRTGENVLTF	TGTGCCAGCAGGTTAAGGACAGGGGAGAACGTCCTGACTTTC
TRBV14	.	.	TRBJ1-2	CASSQDSRPYGYTF	TGTGCCAGCAGCCAAGATTCCAGACCCTATGGCTACACCTTC
TRBV7-6	.	.	TRBJ1-3	CASSLTRSGNTIYF	TGTGCCAGCAGCTTAACACGCTCTGGAAACACCATATATTTT
TRBV18	.	.	TRBJ2-7	CASSPSRDIGSEQYF	TGTGCCAGCTCACCCTCCCGGGACATTGGGTCTGAGCAGTACTTC
TRBV6-6	.	TRBD2	TRBJ2-5	CASSQIAGGTETQYF	TGTGCCAGCAGCCAGATAGCGGGGGGGACGGAGACCCAGTACTTC
TRBV2	.	TRBD1	TRBJ1-4	CASTPGQGLEGTNEKLFF	TGTGCCAGCACCCCGGGACAGGGACTTGAGGGAACTAATGAAAAACTGTTTTTT
TRBV19	few	TRBD1	TRBJ2-1	CASSRGTAPVGEQFF	TGTGCCAGTAGTAGAGGGACAGCGCCCGTGGGTGAGCAGTTCTTC
TRBV9	.	.	TRBJ1-2	CASSVEAWDYGYTF	TGTGCCAGCAGCGTGGAGGCCTGGGACTATGGCTACACCTTC
TRBV5-6	.	TRBD2	TRBJ2-7	CASSSTGTMSEQYF	TGTGCCAGCAGCTCTACCGGGACTATGAGCGAGCAGTACTTC
TRBV5-1	.	.	TRBJ2-7	CASSLLEEQYF	TGCGCCAGCAGCTTGTTGGAAGAGCAGTACTTC
TRBV7-2	.	.	TRBJ1-2	CASSLGRGYGYTF	TGTGCCAGCAGCTTAGGGCGAGGGTATGGCTACACCTTC
TRBV19	few	.	TRBJ2-6	CASSISGGVANVLTF	TGTGCCAGTAGTATCTCGGGTGGCGTGGCCAACGTCCTGACTTTC
TRBV30	.	TRBD1	TRBJ1-5	CAWRDRSDQPQHF	TGTGCCTGGAGGGACAGGTCCGATCAGCCCCAGCATTTT
TRBV21-1	.	.	TRBJ1-5	CASSKVEGQAVGNQPQHF	TGTGCCAGCAGCAAAGTGGAAGGGCAGGCAGTGGGGAATCAGCCCCAGCATTTT
TRBV9	few	.	TRBJ1-1	CASSVSTATEAFF	TGTGCCAGCAGCGTTTCGACAGCCACTGAAGCTTTCTTT
TRBV5-1	.	.	TRBJ1-6	CASSLAGNLHNSPLHF	TGCGCCAGCAGCTTGGCAGGGAATCTTCATAATTCACCCCTCCACTTT
TRBV5-6	.	.	TRBJ1-2	CASSLPGFAGGYTF	TGTGCCAGCAGCTTACCAGGGTTCGCTGGGGGCTACACCTTC
TRBV5-1	.	.	TRBJ2-3	CASSFSGNTDTQYF	TGCGCCAGCAGCTTTTCAGGGAACACAGATACGCAGTATTTT
TRBV30	once	.	TRBJ1-1	CATMNTEAFF	TGTGCCACCATGAACACTGAAGCTTTCTTT
TRBV6-7	.	.	TRBJ1-5	CASSYSVAQNHQPQHF	TGTGCCAGCAGTTACTCGGTGGCACAGAACCATCAGCCCCAGCATTTT
TRBV5-1	.	.	TRBJ2-1	CASSSGDPSLNEQFF	TGCGCCAGCAGCTCGGGTGACCCCTCCCTTAATGAGCAGTTCTTC
TRBV7-3	.	.	TRBJ2-2	CASSPSGAGVGGELFF	TGTGCCAGCAGTCCCTCCGGGGCAGGGGTTGGCGGGGAGCTGTTTTTT
TRBV19	.	.	TRBJ1-2	CASSPGLGNYGYTF	TGTGCCAGTAGTCCCGGACTCGGTAACTATGGCTACACCTTC
TRBV6-5	.	.	TRBJ1-1	CASSYSQGRGEAFF	TGTGCCAGCAGTTACTCCCAGGGGAGAGGTGAAGCTTTCTTT
TRBV5-4	.	.	TRBJ1-1	CASSLPGLLNEAFF	TGTGCCAGCAGCTTGCCAGGGCTATTAAATGAAGCTTTCTTT
TRBV3-1/TRBV3-2	.	.	TRBJ1-3	CASSQGPGNTIYF	TGTGCCAGCAGCCAGGGACCTGGAAACACCATATATTTT
TRBV11-3	.	.	TRBJ2-1	CASSFYRDDEQFF	TGTGCCAGCAGCTTCTACCGAGACGATGAGCAGTTCTTC
TRBV12-3/TRBV12-4	.	.	TRBJ1-2	CASRSSSSRGYTF	TGTGCCAGCAGAAGTAGTTCCTCGCGGGGCTACACCTTC
TRBV28	.	.	TRBJ2-1	CASSLPSDLQFF	TGTGCCAGCAGTTTACCCTCAGATTTGCAGTTCTTC
TRBV3-1/TRBV3-2	.	.	TRBJ1-1	CASSQHSLNTEAFF	TGTGCCAGCAGCCAGCACAGCTTGAACACTGAAGCTTTCTTT
TRBV5-4	.	.	TRBJ2-5	CASSIFLANQETQYF	TGTGCCAGCAGCATATTTCTAGCGAACCAAGAGACCCAGTACTTC
TRBV10-3	.	.	TRBJ2-7	CAISSSSYEQYF	TGTGCCATCAGTAGTTCCTCCTACGAGCAGTACTTC
TRBV6-2/TRBV6-3	few	.	TRBJ1-5	CASSIPNQPQHF	TGTGCCAGCAGTATTCCGAATCAGCCCCAGCATTTT
TRBV7-2	.	TRBD2	TRBJ2-5	CASSLSSGGVGETQYF	TGTGCCAGCAGCTTATCTAGCGGGGGAGTAGGAGAGACCCAGTACTTC
TRBV2	.	TRBD1	TRBJ1-3	CASSDPGQQGNTIYF	TGTGCCAGCAGTGACCCGGGACAGCAAGGAAACACCATATATTTT
TRBV6-5	.	.	TRBJ1-6	CASSPLGYSPLHF	TGTGCCAGCAGTCCACTCGGGTATTCACCCCTCCACTTT
TRBV15	.	.	TRBJ1-1	CATSRDQGRAFF	TGTGCCACCAGCAGAGATCAGGGGAGGGCTTTCTTT
TRBV7-9	.	.	TRBJ1-1	CASSLDRKTEAFF	TGTGCCAGCAGCTTAGACAGAAAAACTGAAGCTTTCTTT
TRBV27	.	.	TRBJ1-1	CASSFNEGTEAFF	TGTGCCAGCAGTTTCAATGAGGGCACTGAAGCTTTCTTT
TRBV5-1	.	.	TRBJ2-3	CASSLGVDTQYF	TGCGCCAGCAGCTTGGGTGTAGATACGCAGTATTTT
TRBV6-1	.	.	TRBJ2-1	CASSEDSSSYNEQFF	TGTGCCAGCAGTGAAGACAGCAGCTCCTACAATGAGCAGTTCTTC
TRBV7-6	.	TRBD1	TRBJ1-6	CASSLAGGIDSPLHF	TGTGCCAGCAGCTTGGCAGGGGGAATTGATTCACCCCTCCACTTT
TRBV3-1/TRBV3-2	.	.	TRBJ1-6	CASSPQVIIRPGDSPLHF	TGTGCCAGCAGCCCCCAAGTTATAATCCGGCCGGGTGATTCACCCCTCCACTTT
TRBV5-1	.	TRBD2	TRBJ2-7	CASSLEAGGLNF	TGCGCCAGCAGCCTGGAAGCGGGGGGCCTAAACTTC
TRBV2	.	TRBD1	TRBJ1-2	CASSGWTGGINYGYTF	TGTGCCAGCAGTGGTTGGACAGGGGGAATCAACTATGGCTACACCTTC
TRBV9	.	.	TRBJ2-7	CASSVDPLAYSYEQYF	TGTGCCAGCAGCGTAGATCCCCTTGCGTACTCCTACGAGCAGTACTTC